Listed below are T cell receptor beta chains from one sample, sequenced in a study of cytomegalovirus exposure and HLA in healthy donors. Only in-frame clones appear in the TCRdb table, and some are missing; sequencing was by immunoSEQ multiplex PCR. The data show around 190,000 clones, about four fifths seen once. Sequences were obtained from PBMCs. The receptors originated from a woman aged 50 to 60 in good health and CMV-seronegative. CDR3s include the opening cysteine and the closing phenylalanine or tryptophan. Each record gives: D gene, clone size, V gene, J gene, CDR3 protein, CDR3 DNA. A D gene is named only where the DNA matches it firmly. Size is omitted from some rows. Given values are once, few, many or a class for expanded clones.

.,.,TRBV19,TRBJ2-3,CASSIGRGSTDTQYF,TGTGCCAGTAGTATCGGGCGGGGAAGCACAGATACGCAGTATTTT
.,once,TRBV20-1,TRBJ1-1,CSASHGAEAFF,TGCAGTGCTAGTCATGGGGCGGAGGCTTTCTTT
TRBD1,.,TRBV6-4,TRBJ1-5,CASSDSGTGRQPQHF,TGTGCCAGCAGTGACTCGGGGACAGGGAGGCAGCCCCAGCATTTT
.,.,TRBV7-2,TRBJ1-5,CASSLMAVSGANQPQHF,TGTGCCAGCAGCTTAATGGCCGTATCTGGGGCCAATCAGCCCCAGCATTTT
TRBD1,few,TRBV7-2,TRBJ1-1,CASSWDRVGTEAFF,TGTGCCAGCAGCTGGGACAGGGTCGGGACTGAAGCTTTCTTT
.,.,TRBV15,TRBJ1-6,CATSRGDTLGGNSPLHF,TGTGCCACCAGCAGGGGGGACACACTCGGGGGGAATTCACCCCTCCACTTT
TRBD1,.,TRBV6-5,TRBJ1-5,CASKTGGQPQHF,TGTGCCAGCAAGACAGGGGGTCAGCCCCAGCATTTT
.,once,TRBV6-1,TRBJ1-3,CASSSPGETGNTIYF,TGTGCCAGCAGTTCTCCAGGGGAAACTGGAAACACCATATATTTT
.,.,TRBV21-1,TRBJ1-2,CASTAGFDRDGYTF,TGTGCCAGCACCGCAGGGTTTGACAGGGATGGCTACACCTTC
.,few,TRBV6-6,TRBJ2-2,CASSYTGSTGELFF,TGTGCCAGCAGTTATACAGGGAGCACCGGGGAGCTGTTTTTT
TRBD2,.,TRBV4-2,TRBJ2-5,CASSLGTSGRARETQYF,TGTGCCAGCAGCCTCGGGACTAGCGGGAGGGCCAGGGAGACCCAGTACTTC
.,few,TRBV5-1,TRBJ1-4,CASSNAGAGEKLFF,TGCGCCAGCAGCAATGCGGGGGCCGGCGAAAAACTGTTTTTT
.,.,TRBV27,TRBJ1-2,CASSSSSGASGYTF,TGTGCCAGCAGTTCTAGTTCAGGGGCAAGCGGCTACACCTTC
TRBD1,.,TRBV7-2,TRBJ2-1,CASSFRGPIRNEQFF,TGTGCCAGCAGCTTCAGGGGGCCTATCCGCAATGAGCAGTTCTTC
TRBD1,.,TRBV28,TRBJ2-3,CASSPDRDPSTDTQYF,TGTGCCAGCAGCCCGGACAGGGACCCGAGCACAGATACGCAGTATTTT
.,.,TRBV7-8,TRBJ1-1,CASSPLDTMNTEAFF,TGTGCCAGCAGCCCTCTCGACACAATGAACACTGAAGCTTTCTTT
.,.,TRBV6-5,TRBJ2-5,CASSYTGSAETQYF,TGTGCCAGCAGTTACACAGGGAGTGCGGAGACCCAGTACTTC